The sequence of this T cell receptor beta chain was determined in a study of identical twins. Study results and caveats: An excess of low generation probability was shown by twin-shared out-of-frame alpha sequences. The authors noted that invariant MAIT and iNKT cells could partly confound zero-insertion analyses. High-abundance cord blood beta clonotypes had fewer insertions; memory repertoires showed none.

Donors uniformly comprised healthy Caucasians. TCRdb re-derived calls from the 5' RACE reads in MiXCR, one entry per CDR3 protein. Among 1.5 million to 2 million distinct CDR3 sequences listed, less than 40% were seen once. The CDR3 spans 16 residues. V was pared by 1 base and J by 8 bases, with 18 bases between. In germline, CDR1 is SGHVS, CDR2 FQNEAQ. This clonotype turned up a few times. As yet, its antigen is unknown. This clonotype was obtained from a newborn girl in good health. The chain links TRBV7-8 to TRBJ2-1; weak D call: TRBD2 (6 bases). Sequencing was carried out using cord blood. This CDR3 is CASSLEGREIRDEQFF. CDR3 DNA sequence: TGTGCCAGCAGCTTAGAGGGGCGGGAAATTAGGGATGAGCAGTTCTTC.